Listed below are T cell receptor beta chains from one sample, sequenced in a study of T cells in Graves' hyperthyroidism and ophthalmopathy. One entry per CDR3 protein results from TCRdb running MiXCR on the multiplex PCR reads. The repertoire holds hundreds of thousands of distinct CDR3 sequences, about 14% seen once, with around 4.5% in the top ten. Sequencing used blood. Every receptor here comes from a woman in her forties with Graves' ophthalmopathy. Both conserved end residues are part of each CDR3. D genes are given only for firm matches. Part of the rows lack a size; the others show once, few, many or a class for expanded clones.

clone_size j_call v_call d_call cdr3_nt cdr3_aa
few TRBJ1-1 TRBV11-2 - TGTGCCAGCAGCTTACTAGGGACCGGCGGTGAAGCTTTCTTT CASSLLGTGGEAFF
few TRBJ2-1 TRBV5-5 - TGTGCCAGCAGCCCGGCCTCCTATAATCTGGAGCAGTTCTTC CASSPASYNLEQFF
- TRBJ1-6 TRBV4-2 - TGTGCCAGCAGCCCGGGTAAATTGAATTCACCCCTCCACTTT CASSPGKLNSPLHF
many TRBJ2-2 TRBV7-3 - TGTGCCAGCTCAGCCGAGACGGGGGCCGGGGAGCTGTTTTTT CASSAETGAGELFF
- TRBJ2-5 TRBV12-3/TRBV12-4 - TGTGCCAGCAGTCTCCGTGTTTTAGTGACCCAGTACTTC CASSLRVLVTQYF
many TRBJ1-5 TRBV6-1 TRBD1 TGTGCCAGCGGTGGGACAGGGTATGGCAATCAGCCCCAGCATTTT CASGGTGYGNQPQHF
few TRBJ2-7 TRBV20-1 - TGCAGTGCTAGAGTTGGGACCGCCGACTCTCTAAACGAGCAGTACTTC CSARVGTADSLNEQYF
many TRBJ2-7 TRBV10-2 TRBD2 TGCGCCAGCAGTCGGACTAGCGGGAGGGAGATTTCCTACGAGCAGTACTTC CASSRTSGREISYEQYF
- TRBJ2-2 TRBV29-1 TRBD2 TGCAGCGTTGAAAGCGGGAGGCCCACCGGGGAGCTGTTTTTT CSVESGRPTGELFF
- TRBJ1-1 TRBV6-1 - TGTGCCAGCAGGCTTACAGGGAACGCTGAAGCTTTCTTT CASRLTGNAEAFF
few TRBJ2-7 TRBV4-1 TRBD2 TGCGCCAGCAGCCACCCGTTGACTAGCGGAACCTACGAGCAGTACTTC CASSHPLTSGTYEQYF
few TRBJ1-5 TRBV18 - TGTGCCAGCTCACAAACACCAGATCAGCCCCAGCATTTT CASSQTPDQPQHF
many TRBJ2-7 TRBV14 TRBD2 TGTGCCAGCAGCCATCAACTAGCGGGAGCCCACGAGCAGTACTTC CASSHQLAGAHEQYF
many TRBJ1-6 TRBV30 TRBD1 TGTGCCTGGAGTCCTAGGGACAGGGGTAATTCACCCCTCCACTTT CAWSPRDRGNSPLHF
many TRBJ2-3 TRBV6-2/TRBV6-3 TRBD1 TGTGCCAGCAGTTCCTTTTCCGGGACAGGGCGTCCAGATACGCAGTATTTT CASSSFSGTGRPDTQYF
many TRBJ1-1 TRBV6-1 - TGTGCCACCCTAAAATCCGGAGGGTGGGGGACTGAAGCTTTCTTT CATLKSGGWGTEAFF
many TRBJ2-7 TRBV7-2 - TGTGCCAGCAGCAGGGGGATGGCTTACGAGCAGTACTTC CASSRGMAYEQYF
many TRBJ2-5 TRBV28 TRBD1 TGTGCCAGCAGTCAGGATGGGACAGGAAAAGAGACCCAGTACTTC CASSQDGTGKETQYF
many TRBJ2-2 TRBV20-1 - TGCAGTGCTAGTTCGGGGAAGTTGGTAGCCGGGGAGCTGTTTTTT CSASSGKLVAGELFF
few TRBJ2-1 TRBV7-2 - TGTGCCAGCAGTTACGGGGAGCGAGAGCAGTTCTTC CASSYGEREQFF
many TRBJ2-7 TRBV20-1 TRBD1 TGCAGTGCTACGAGCTCCGGGACAGGGCTCACCGAGCAGTACTTC CSATSSGTGLTEQYF
- TRBJ1-5 TRBV11-1 - TGTGCCAGCAGCTTAGGCAGGGGTCGTGGCAATCAGCCCCAGCATTTT CASSLGRGRGNQPQHF
many TRBJ2-7 TRBV6-2/TRBV6-3 TRBD1 TGTGCCAGCAGTTACTCGACTGTCAGGGGGAGAAACGAGCAGTACTTC CASSYSTVRGRNEQYF
many TRBJ1-2 TRBV6-5 - TGTGCCAGCAGGACGACTTTAGGTGGCTACACCTTC CASRTTLGGYTF
many TRBJ2-7 TRBV27 - TGTGCCAGCAGTTTATCTTTCGGAGTCGAGCAGTACTTC CASSLSFGVEQYF
many TRBJ2-7 TRBV6-1 TRBD2 TGTGCCAGCAGCTCTTCGGGACTAGGAGCCTACGAGCAGTACTTC CASSSSGLGAYEQYF
few TRBJ2-2 TRBV19 - TGTGCCAGTAGTAAGATTGATCCGGGGTACACCGGGGAGCTGTTTTTT CASSKIDPGYTGELFF
many TRBJ2-7 TRBV6-1 - TGTGCCAGCAGGGAACAGGCTGCTTACGAGCAGTACTTC CASREQAAYEQYF
few TRBJ1-2 TRBV28 - TGTGCCAGCAGTTCACGGACAATAGGGGATGGCTACACCTTC CASSSRTIGDGYTF
- TRBJ2-7 TRBV7-9 TRBD1 TGTGCCAGCAGCCCCCCGTGGACAGGGGATCCCTACGAGCAGTACTTC CASSPPWTGDPYEQYF
few TRBJ1-3 TRBV29-1 - TGCAGCGCCCTACAGGGTAATGGAAACACCATATATTTT CSALQGNGNTIYF
many TRBJ2-4 TRBV4-2 - TGTGCCAGCAGCCAAGCGGGAGCAAACATTCAGTACTTC CASSQAGANIQYF
many TRBJ2-7 TRBV12-3/TRBV12-4 TRBD1 TGTGCCAGCAGCTTGACAGGGGGATACGAGCAGTACTTC CASSLTGGYEQYF
many TRBJ2-7 TRBV4-3 - TGCGCCAGCAGCCCACAAGCCTTTTACGAGCAGTACTTC CASSPQAFYEQYF
- TRBJ1-1 TRBV3-1 - TGTGCCAGCAGCCATCGGCCTGACACTGAAGCTTTCTTT CASSHRPDTEAFF
many TRBJ2-7 TRBV27 - TGTGCCAGCTCTACCCAGGGGCTCTACGAGCAGTACTTC CASSTQGLYEQYF